Sequencing of this TCR beta chain was carried out in a study of post-analysis software for immune sequencing data (dated by TCRdb to between 2014 and 2017). About the study as a whole: Recorded disease courses included relapsing-remitting, secondary progressive and progressive-relapsing multiple sclerosis, with some patients lacking subtype annotation. The patient repertoires were compared against more than 10 previously published healthy control repertoires obtained from donors aged roughly 6 to 28 years. A subset of samples was prepared in parallel using single-end sample barcoding, then pooled and co-amplified after Illumina adapter ligation.

On the study overall, not on this receptor specifically: When samples were clustered directly using the F measure, samples prepared in the same batch co-clustered strongly, which prompted a batch-effect correction. Patients showed significantly higher frequencies than controls for several TRBV segments, among them TRBV5-6, TRBV5-1 and TRBV20-1. The control group was slightly older than the multiple sclerosis patient group. Normalized Chao1 diversity was significantly lower in multiple sclerosis patients than controls, suggesting substantial peripheral T-cell clonal expansion.

The library was obtained by PCR. The listed sequencing device is Illumina HiSeq 2500. To reduce PCR and sequencing biases, unique molecular identifiers were built into the TCR beta cDNA libraries. About 0.5 million cDNA molecules were obtained for every 1 to 10 million input T cells, so each molecule roughly corresponded to one T cell. The patient libraries were prepared and sequenced with the same protocol used for the earlier healthy control dataset. Within a given batch, samples were prepared together, multiplexed and sequenced on the same HiSeq lane. In the authors' own workflow: Raw barcoded reads were processed with MIGEC, and single-read molecular identifier groups were discarded before consensus assembly and CDR3 extraction. Clonotype tables were post-analysed with VDJtools, and diversity was normalized by down-sampling all datasets to the smallest sample size. In repertoire overlap clustering, CDR3 amino acid sequences, but not nucleotide sequences, were matched to correct batch-related cross-sample contamination. Through fastp at Q25 and MiXCR, TCRdb rebuilt clones from the public reads, retaining in-frame beta chains. Identical CDR3 proteins give one entry, which carries the most common genes and DNA. For this entry, the V and J calls and clone size follow TCRdb and not the study's own pipeline. The sample table records a few hundred thousand distinct CDR3 sequences; roughly 38% of these occur just once. The ten largest clones add up to roughly 13% of the sample.

To demonstrate the VDJtools post-analysis software, the study profiled TCR beta repertoires from the peripheral blood of about a dozen young patients with multiple sclerosis. The patients with multiple sclerosis were children and adolescents between roughly 6 and 15 years of age. This clonotype was counted a few times. It lacks a known antigen. Base qualities are not provided; no much larger clone lies one nucleotide away. After removal of 1 base from V and 7 bases from J, the junction retains 5 bases not matched to a gene. CDR1 and CDR2 are read off the germline V gene as SGHRS and YFSETQ. The CDR3 measures 14 amino acids from cysteine to phenylalanine. Of all the DNA, just the CDR3 is kept, 42 bases in frame from base 1.

The chain joins TRBV5-1 to TRBJ2-7; TRBD2 aligns with 10 central bases. This receptor was identified in a girl between 5 and 17 years old with multiple sclerosis. The source material was blood. Read as DNA, the sequence is TGCGCCAGCAGCTTGACTAGCGGGGTCGTGGAGCAGTACTTC. Its protein product is CASSLTSGVVEQYF.